This TCR beta chain was captured by sequencing in a study of T cells in Graves' hyperthyroidism and ophthalmopathy. Between the trimmed V and J ends, which lost 4 bases and 4 bases, there was a span of 11 bases. The germline V gene encodes CDR1 SGHTS and CDR2 YDEGEE. The CDR3 is 13 residues long. For the diagnoses, clinical symptoms, serum thyroxine and TRAb, thyroid ultrasound and orbital computed tomography were used. RNA transcripts were the template for amplifying TCR beta CDR3 regions. Using the HTBI primer set, a first-round RT-PCR was run on the TCR CDR3. TCRdb recomputed calls from the multiplex PCR reads with MiXCR, one row per CDR3 protein. The sample lists about 400,000 distinct CDR3 sequences, roughly 14% occurring once.

The sample comprised blood. The origin of this receptor is a man aged 18 to 30 with Graves' ophthalmopathy. This chain uses TRBV5-8 with TRBJ1-2, with D unresolved. In nucleotides, the CDR3 is TGTGCCAGCAGCCCCCGGAGTAGCTATGGCTACACCTTC. Translation: CASSPRSSYGYTF.